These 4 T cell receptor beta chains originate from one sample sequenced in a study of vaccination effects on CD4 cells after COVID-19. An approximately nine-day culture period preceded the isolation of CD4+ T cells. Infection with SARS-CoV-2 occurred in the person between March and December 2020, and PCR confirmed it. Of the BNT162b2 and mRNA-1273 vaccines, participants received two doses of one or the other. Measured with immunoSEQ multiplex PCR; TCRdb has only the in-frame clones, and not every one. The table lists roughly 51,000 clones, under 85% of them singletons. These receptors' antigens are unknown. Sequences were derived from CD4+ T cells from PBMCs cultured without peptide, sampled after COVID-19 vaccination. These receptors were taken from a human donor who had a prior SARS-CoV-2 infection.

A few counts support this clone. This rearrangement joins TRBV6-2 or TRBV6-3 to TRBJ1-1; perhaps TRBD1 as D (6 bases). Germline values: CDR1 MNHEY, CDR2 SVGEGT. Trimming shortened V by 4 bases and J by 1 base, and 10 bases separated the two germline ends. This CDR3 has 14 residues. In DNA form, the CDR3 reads TGTGCCAGCAGTTGGGAGGGGGGGAACACTGAAGCTTTCTTT. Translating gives CASSWEGGNTEAFF.

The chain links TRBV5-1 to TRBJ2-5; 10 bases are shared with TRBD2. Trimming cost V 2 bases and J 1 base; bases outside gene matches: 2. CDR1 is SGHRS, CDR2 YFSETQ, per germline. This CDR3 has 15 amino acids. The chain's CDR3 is CASSLSSGGQETQYF. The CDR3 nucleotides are TGCGCCAGCAGCTTATCTAGCGGGGGCCAAGAGACCCAGTACTTC.

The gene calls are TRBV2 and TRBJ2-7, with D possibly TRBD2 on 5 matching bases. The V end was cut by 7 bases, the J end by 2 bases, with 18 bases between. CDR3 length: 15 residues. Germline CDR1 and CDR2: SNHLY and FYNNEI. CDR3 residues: CASKLEGSTPYEQYF. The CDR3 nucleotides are TGTGCCAGCAAACTAGAGGGCTCAACGCCCTACGAGCAGTACTTC.

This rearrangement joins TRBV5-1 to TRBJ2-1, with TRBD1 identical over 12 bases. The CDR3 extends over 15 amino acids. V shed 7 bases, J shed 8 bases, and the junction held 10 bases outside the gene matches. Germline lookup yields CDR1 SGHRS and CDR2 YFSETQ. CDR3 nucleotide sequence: TGCGCCAGCTCCCTAGGGACAGGGGGCTTCGATGAGCAGTTCTTC. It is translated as CASSLGTGGFDEQFF.